Sequencing of this T cell receptor beta chain was carried out in a study of CD8+ T cells in alopecia areata. Across the study: Treated patients were given oral tofacitinib, which was dosed at 5 to 10 mg twice daily.

The sample holds a few counts of this clone. The treatment was: oral pan-JAK inhibitor, 5-10 mg twice daily. The CDR3 has 16 residues. V trimming: 1 base; J trimming: 3 bases; junction bases outside the gene matches: 6. Germline-derived CDR1 and CDR2 are MGHRA and YSYEKL. Extracted from the samples, RNA was reverse transcribed into cDNA to serve as the sequencing template. TCRdb's copy holds only in-frame clones and misses some; the assay was immunoSEQ multiplex PCR. The profile covers roughly 64,000 clones, with 46% appearing a single time and just over 20% taken by the ten largest. The chain is built from TRBV4-1 and TRBJ2-7, with 10 positions matching TRBD1. This receptor was obtained from a human donor with alopecia areata. Sequencing used CD8+ T cells sorted from blood, obtained at approximately week 37, from a patient treated with tofacitinib. CDR3 region: CASSQGQGQGNYEQYF. In DNA form, the CDR3 reads TGCGCCAGCAGCCAAGGGCAGGGACAGGGGAACTACGAGCAGTACTTC.